The 31 T cell receptor beta chains below all came from one sample that was sequenced in a study of T cells in localized non-small cell lung cancer. Assay used: immunoSEQ multiplex PCR; TCRdb lists only in-frame clones, some missing. The sample has about 92,000 clones, approximately 90% seen once. Sequenced here: PBMCs, sampled before any cancer treatment. The origin of the receptors is a woman aged 40 to 75 with stage II squamous cell lung carcinoma.

This chain uses TRBV27 with TRBJ1-5, with TRBD1 identical over 7 bases. The V gene end was trimmed by 7 bases and the J gene end by 1 base; junction bases not matched to a gene: 19. CDR1 and CDR2 from the germline V gene are MNHEY and SMNVEV (reference sequence). The length of the CDR3 is 19 residues. CDR3 in DNA: TGTGCCAGCACCGGACAGGTCACCTTTCGGCGAGTGAGCAATCAGCCCCAGCATTTT. Its protein is CASTGQVTFRRVSNQPQHF.

V gene TRBV29-1 combines with J gene TRBJ2-5; 8 bases agree with TRBD1. J gave up 2 bases and V 7 bases, and 12 bases lay outside the gene matches. Germline CDR1 and CDR2: SQVTM and ANQGSEA. The CDR3 consists of 15 residues. CDR3 nucleotides: TGCAGCGCCGCCATTGGACAGGGTGAACAAGAGACCCAGTACTTC. It is translated as CSAAIGQGEQETQYF.

This chain links TRBV29-1 with TRBJ1-1; D possibly corresponds to TRBD1 (6 bases). Deletions cut 0 bases from V and 1 base from J, with 9 bases between. Per germline, CDR1 SQVTM and CDR2 ANQGSEA. The CDR3 extends over 14 amino acids. The CDR3 DNA reads TGCAGCGTTGAAGATCGGGGGCGGAACACTGAAGCTTTCTTT. It translates to CSVEDRGRNTEAFF.

V and J are TRBV7-2 and TRBJ2-1; D remains ambiguous. Germline-derived CDR1 and CDR2 are SGHTA and FQGNSA. Trimming pared 1 base from V and 9 bases from J, leaving 10 bases between. The CDR3 spans 13 residues. The CDR3 is CASSLVLRGEQFF. The CDR3 DNA follows: TGTGCCAGCAGCTTAGTACTCCGCGGTGAGCAGTTCTTC.

CDR3 in amino acids: CASSPNRGRGWTDTQYF. The CDR3 coding sequence is TGTGCCAGCAGCCCAAACAGGGGAAGGGGTTGGACAGATACGCAGTATTTT. The chain combines TRBV5-6 with TRBJ2-3; TRBD1 matches 7 bases. J gave up 3 bases and V 4 bases, and 14 bases lay outside the gene matches. Germline assignment: CDR1 SGHDT and CDR2 YYEEEE. The CDR3 loop spans 17 amino acids.

This clone occurred once. The V gene is TRBV4-1, the J gene TRBJ2-5, with 10 nucleotides matching TRBD2. The V gene end was trimmed by 2 bases and the J gene end by 4 bases; junction bases not matched to a gene: 4. CDR3 length equals 15 residues. CDR1 is MGHRA, CDR2 YSYEKL, per germline. The CDR3 DNA sequence: TGCGCCAGCAGCCAACCGGGACTAGCGATAGAGACCCAGTACTTC. Amino acid sequence: CASSQPGLAIETQYF.

Here the CDR3 DNA reads TGTGCCAGCAATGACTTAACAGGGGCCGCCCTGGGGACCCAGTACTTC. Translation: CASNDLTGAALGTQYF. The chain employs TRBV2 and TRBJ2-5; 7 bases match TRBD1. V trimming: 7 bases; J trimming: 7 bases; junction bases outside the gene matches: 18. The CDR3 totals 16 residues. Looked up from germline, CDR1 is SNHLY and CDR2 is FYNNEI.

The V gene is TRBV7-2, the J gene TRBJ1-1; D is ambiguous. V was clipped by 1 base and J by 5 bases, with 11 bases between them. CDR1 and CDR2 from the germline V gene are SGHTA and FQGNSA. This CDR3 spans 14 amino acids. This chain's CDR3 is CASSLGNLGTEAFF. CDR3 in DNA: TGTGCCAGCAGCTTAGGCAACCTTGGGACTGAAGCTTTCTTT.

The V call is TRBV6-5, the J call TRBJ1-1; D ambiguous. Germline CDR1 MNHEY, CDR2 SVGAGI. The CDR3 sequence is 13 residues long. V gave up 4 bases and J gave up 6 bases, with 12 bases separating them. CDR3 nucleotides: TGTGCCAGCAGTTCCCCAACGGGTGCTGAAGCTTTCTTT. Protein sequence: CASSSPTGAEAFF.

This chain uses TRBV9 with TRBJ2-5, with TRBD1 matching 9 bases. V was clipped by 3 bases and J by 5 bases; unmatched bases: 11. The CDR3 has 16 residues. The germline gives CDR1 SGDLS, CDR2 YYNGEE. CDR3: CASSAGGQGIWETQYF. CDR3 DNA sequence: TGTGCCAGCAGCGCAGGGGGACAGGGCATATGGGAGACCCAGTACTTC.

The chain couples TRBV5-5 to TRBJ2-1; 7 bases fit TRBD2. The CDR3 runs 16 residues. CDR1 and CDR2 (germline): SGHKS, YYEKEE (reference sequence). Trimming removed 4 bases from V and 4 bases from J; junction bases left unmatched: 11. The DNA for the CDR3 is TGTGCCAGCAGCGTAGCCCCCGGGGGGTTATACAATGAGCAGTTCTTC. Encoded protein: CASSVAPGGLYNEQFF. The entire variable domain, with the rest obtained from reference TRBV5-5 and TRBJ2-1, is as follows: DAGVTQSPTHLIKTRGQQVTLRCSPISGHKSVSWYQQVLGQGPQFIFQYYEKEERGRGNFPDRFSARQFPNYSSELNVNALLLGDSALYLCASSVAPGGLYNEQFFGPGTRLTVL.

This chain connects TRBV4-1 to TRBJ2-5, with D perhaps TRBD2 (6 bases). Germline V gene data show CDR1 as MGHRA and CDR2 as YSYEKL. V gave up 3 bases and J gave up 7 bases, with 15 bases separating them. The CDR3 is made up of 14 amino acids. CDR3 in amino acids: CASSHPGREGTQYF. Written as DNA, the CDR3 is TGCGCCAGCAGCCACCCAGGGCGGGAAGGGACCCAGTACTTC.

The chain has TRBV7-2 and TRBJ2-1; 10 bases are a match to TRBD2. Germline assignment: CDR1 SGHTA and CDR2 FQGNSA. J was trimmed by 6 bases and V by 6 bases; bases with no gene match: 8. The CDR3 is made up of 15 amino acids. CDR3 in DNA: TGTGCCAGCAGTCCGAGCGGGAGGGCCTTCAATGAGCAGTTCTTC. This sequence encodes CASSPSGRAFNEQFF.

The chain couples TRBV19 to TRBJ2-1, with 10 bases identical to TRBD2. V lost 3 bases and J lost 6; bases outside the gene matches: 8. Germline CDR1 reads LNHDA; CDR2 reads SQIVND (reference sequence). This CDR3 has 16 amino acids. CDR3 nucleotides: TGTGCCAGTAGTATGATGACTAGCGGGCAGGGCAATGAGCAGTTCTTC. It translates to CASSMMTSGQGNEQFF. Looking up the rest from reference TRBV19 and TRBJ2-1 gives the full variable domain: DGGITQSPKYLFRKEGQNVTLSCEQNLNHDAMYWYRQDPGQGLRLIYYSQIVNDFQKGDIAEGYSVSREKKESFPLTVTSAQKNPTAFYLCASSMMTSGQGNEQFFGPGTRLTVL.

The gene calls are TRBV2 and TRBJ2-7; D is possibly TRBD1 (6 bases). V lost 8 bases, J lost 2 bases, and 13 bases lay in between. There are 13 residues in the CDR3. Germline CDR1 is SNHLY and CDR2 is FYNNEI. The CDR3 spells CASARGRPYEQYF. The CDR3 bases are TGTGCCAGCGCCAGGGGCAGGCCCTACGAGCAGTACTTC.

This clone was seen a single time. The chain carries TRBV7-6 and TRBJ1-2; TRBD1 might be the D (6 bases). This CDR3 is built from 15 residues. V dropped 5 bases and J dropped 2 bases, with 15 bases sitting between them. Germline-derived CDR1 and CDR2 are SGHVS and FNYEAQ. CDR3 loop: CASSKEQGGNYGYTF. Written as DNA, the CDR3 is TGTGCCAGCAGCAAGGAACAGGGAGGAAACTATGGCTACACCTTC.

The chain is built from TRBV4-2 and TRBJ1-4; D perhaps matches TRBD1 (5 bases). The CDR3 contains 15 residues. The V gene lost 0 bases and the J gene lost 5 bases, with 10 bases spanning the gap. Germline V gene sequence: CDR1 LGHNA, CDR2 YNFKEQ. The CDR3 loop is CASSQDSGGNEKLFF. The CDR3 DNA follows: TGTGCCAGCAGCCAAGATTCTGGGGGAAATGAAAAACTGTTTTTT.

J is TRBJ2-7 and V is TRBV30; D is tentatively TRBD1 or TRBD2 (5 bases each). CDR1 is GTSNPN, CDR2 SVGIG, per germline (reference sequence). V dropped 2 bases and J dropped 4 bases, with 9 bases sitting between them. This CDR3 has 12 amino acids. The DNA of the CDR3 is TGTGCCTGGAGTCCGGGGCATTACGAGCAGTACTTC. Translation: CAWSPGHYEQYF. The full variable domain, with the rest looked up from reference TRBV30 and TRBJ2-7, is SQTIHQWPATLVQPVGSPLSLECTVEGTSNPNLYWYRQAAGRGLQLLFYSVGIGQISSEVPQNLSASRPQDRQFILSSKKLLLSDSGFYLCAWSPGHYEQYFGPGTRLTVT.

The count of this clone is one. The CDR3 loop reads CASHSGRGTEQFF. The CDR3 DNA is TGTGCCAGTCATAGCGGGAGGGGGACTGAGCAGTTCTTC. The chain uses TRBV19 and TRBJ2-1, with TRBD2 matching 11 bases. J was trimmed by 9 bases and V by 8 bases; bases with no gene match: 6. Germline CDR1 and CDR2: LNHDA and SQIVND (reference sequence). The CDR3 has 13 residues.

V gene TRBV5-4 combines with J gene TRBJ2-1; no firm D call. V lost 3 bases, J lost 8 bases, and 9 bases lay in between. Germline assignment: CDR1 SGHNT and CDR2 YYREEE (reference sequence). This CDR3 comprises 12 residues. The CDR3 reads CASSSLVDEQFF. DNA for the CDR3: TGTGCCAGCAGCTCACTCGTTGATGAGCAGTTCTTC.

CDR3: CASSLAYPGDTQYF. The CDR3 bases are TGTGCCAGCAGCTTAGCGTACCCCGGCGATACGCAGTATTTT. The J gene is TRBJ2-3, the V gene TRBV7-9; no definite D call. V lost 0 bases, J lost 6 bases, and 10 bases lay in between. Germline CDR1 SEHNR, CDR2 FQNEAQ (reference sequence). The CDR3 has 14 residues.

J is TRBJ1-1 and V is TRBV18, with a weak D call TRBD1 (5 bases). The CDR3 totals 13 residues. Germline-derived CDR1 and CDR2 are KGHSH and LQKENI. Trimming left V 5 bases short and J 0 bases short, with 7 bases between. CDR3 in amino acids: CASSGAMNTEAFF. The CDR3 DNA reads TGTGCCAGCTCAGGGGCCATGAACACTGAAGCTTTCTTT. The variable domain in full, completed from reference TRBV18 and TRBJ1-1, reads NAGVMQNPRHLVRRRGQEARLRCSPMKGHSHVYWYRQLPEEGLKFMVYLQKENIIDESGMPKERFSAEFPKEGPSILRIQQVVRGDSAAYFCASSGAMNTEAFFGQGTRLTVV.

This rearrangement joins TRBV4-1 to TRBJ1-5; D unclear. This CDR3 is 16 amino acids long. V gave up 0 bases and J gave up 3 bases, with 12 bases separating them. Germline assignment: CDR1 MGHRA and CDR2 YSYEKL. This CDR3 reads CASSQDLTSFNQPQHF. Written as DNA, the CDR3 is TGCGCCAGCAGCCAAGACCTCACGTCCTTCAATCAGCCCCAGCATTTT.

The chain recombines TRBV15 with TRBJ1-1; 7 positions agree with TRBD1. The CDR3 is 12 residues long. CDR1 is LNHNV and CDR2 is YYDKDF in the germline V gene (reference sequence). V was clipped by 11 bases and J by 5 bases; unmatched bases: 8. CDR3 sequence: CASSTGRTEAFF. CDR3 nucleotide sequence: TGTGCCTCTTCGACAGGGCGGACTGAAGCTTTCTTT. Complete variable domain (other parts from reference TRBV15 and TRBJ1-1): DAMVIQNPRYQVTQFGKPVTLSCSQTLNHNVMYWYQQKSSQAPKLLFHYYDKDFNNEADTPDNFQSRRPNTSFCFLDIRSPGLGDTAMYLCASSTGRTEAFFGQGTRLTVV.

The chain combines TRBV27 with TRBJ1-3, with D possibly being TRBD1 (6 bases). Germline-derived CDR1 and CDR2 are MNHEY and SMNVEV (reference sequence). The CDR3 is made up of 14 amino acids. Trimming left V 3 bases short and J 1 base short, with 7 bases between. CDR3 sequence: CASSFTGSGNTIYF. In DNA, the CDR3 is TGTGCCAGCAGTTTCACAGGGTCTGGAAACACCATATATTTT.

The rearrangement uses TRBV2 and TRBJ1-2; the D is unclear. The CDR3 spans 12 residues. V shed 6 bases and J shed 8 bases, with 13 bases lying between them. In germline, CDR1 is SNHLY, CDR2 FYNNEI. The chain's CDR3 is CASSLDLRGYTF. The CDR3 nucleotides read TGTGCCAGCAGCCTTGACCTGCGGGGCTACACCTTC. The variable domain in full, with the rest retrieved from reference TRBV2 and TRBJ1-2, is EPEVTQTPSHQVTQMGQEVILRCVPISNHLYFYWYRQILGQKVEFLVSFYNNEISEKSEIFDDQFSVERPDGSNFTLKIRSTKLEDSAMYFCASSLDLRGYTFGSGTRLTVV.

V is TRBV6-4 and J is TRBJ1-2; no definite D call. V dropped 3 bases and J dropped 6 bases, with 14 bases sitting between them. This CDR3 contains 14 residues. Germline loops: CDR1 MRHNA, CDR2 SNTAGT. The CDR3 is CASSETWAGDGYTF. Here the CDR3 DNA reads TGTGCCAGCAGTGAAACGTGGGCGGGAGATGGCTACACCTTC.

This clone was counted once. The chain is built from TRBV19 and TRBJ1-6, with TRBD1 as a possible D gene (5 bases). Germline loops: CDR1 LNHDA, CDR2 SQIVND (reference sequence). Trimming removed 5 bases at V and 13 bases at J, with 12 bases between. The CDR3 has 12 residues. CDR3 nucleotides: TGTGCCAGTAGTCCGGGGGTCTTCCCCCTCCACTTT. Its protein product is CASSPGVFPLHF.

The CDR3 sequence: CAISSRSEQYF. Here the CDR3 DNA reads TGTGCCATCAGTTCTCGGAGCGAGCAGTACTTC. V gene TRBV10-3 combines with J gene TRBJ2-7; D unclear. CDR3 length: 11 residues. The germline V gene encodes CDR1 ENHRY and CDR2 SYGVKD. The V and J ends lost 5 bases and 6 bases respectively, with 8 bases between them.

Notes on this clone: Other DNA sequences within the sample encode an identical CDR3. The V gene is TRBV28, the J gene TRBJ1-5; D not resolved. Trimming cost V 2 bases and J 6 bases, with 5 bases left between them. Germline loops: CDR1 MDHEN, CDR2 SYDVKM. This CDR3 has 12 residues. The CDR3 DNA follows: TGTGCCAGCAGTTTAGTCGGTCAGCCCCAGCATTTT. Protein: CASSLVGQPQHF. The variable domain in full, completed from reference TRBV28 and TRBJ1-5, reads DVKVTQSSRYLVKRTGEKVFLECVQDMDHENMFWYRQDPGLGLRLIYFSYDVKMKEKGDIPEGYSVSREKKERFSLILESASTNQTSMYLCASSLVGQPQHFGDGTRLSIL.

The chain is built from TRBV29-1 and TRBJ2-1, with TRBD2 matching over 13 bases. The germline V gene encodes CDR1 SQVTM and CDR2 ANQGSEA. The ends lost 7 bases at V and 6 bases at J; junction bases unmatched: 6. This CDR3 contains 14 residues. The CDR3 loop reads CSAQGLAGVNEQFF. The DNA for the CDR3 is TGCAGCGCCCAAGGACTAGCGGGAGTCAATGAGCAGTTCTTC.